This TCR beta chain is drawn from a study of T cell clonality in common variable immunodeficiency. Study-wide points: Compared with controls, CVID subjects had fewer shared TCRbeta clones. Compared with healthy controls, CVID subjects showed increased TCRbeta clonality, mostly in about a third.

This clone occurred many times. Its target is not known. The CDR3 extends 3 residues past the end of the read, so its final part is completed from the germline J gene. J gave up 6 bases and V 3 bases, and 2 bases lay outside the gene matches. This CDR3 region has 13 residues. Germline lookup yields CDR1 MDHEN and CDR2 SYDVKM. Clones were read by immunoSEQ multiplex PCR, and TCRdb kept only the in-frame ones, dropping some. The data show 35,000 to 50,000 clones, with none appearing a single time. The sequenced material came from peripheral blood mononuclear cells. The chain links TRBV28 to TRBJ1-5; TRBD1 agrees at 7 bases. The receptor was derived from a person between 18 and 75 years old in good health. Incomplete CDR3 DNA: TGTGCCAGCAGTTTGACAGGGCTTCAGCCC. This encodes CASSLTGLQP. The full CDR3 protein is CASSLTGLQPQHF.